The rows below give T cell receptor beta chains drawn from one sample of a study of resident and recirculating memory T cells in vitiligo. Measured with immunoSEQ multiplex PCR; TCRdb has only the in-frame clones, and not every one. The profile shows 40,000 to 45,000 clones, about 90% of them singletons. Sequencing was performed on blood. The receptors come from a male donor with vitiligo. The CDR3 runs from the conserved cysteine through the conserved F or W. The D gene is left open where the match is weak. Expanded clones are given a class, and other clones once, few, many or no size at all.

CASSHNRGSGKLFF,TGCGCCAGCAGCCATAACAGGGGTTCTGGAAAACTGTTTTTT,TRBD1,14,-,TRBV4-3,TRBJ1-4
CAWSGGYTQYF,TGTGCCTGGAGTGGCGGGTATACGCAGTATTTT,-,11,once,TRBV30,TRBJ2-3
CASSSAGSGNTIYF,TGTGCCAGCAGCTCCGCGGGATCTGGAAACACCATATATTTT,-,14,-,TRBV7-2,TRBJ1-3
CASSAYREEQFF,TGTGCCAGCAGCGCCTACAGGGAAGAGCAGTTCTTC,-,12,-,TRBV5-5,TRBJ2-1
CAWSVSMAGNTIYF,TGTGCCTGGAGTGTCTCTATGGCTGGAAACACCATATATTTT,-,14,-,TRBV30,TRBJ1-3
CASSPVGTAYGYTF,TGTGCCAGCAGCCCAGTTGGGACAGCCTATGGCTACACCTTC,TRBD1,14,-,TRBV5-5,TRBJ1-2
CASRLATDTQYF,TGTGCCAGCAGACTCGCTACAGATACGCAGTATTTT,-,12,-,TRBV11-1,TRBJ2-3
CASSAQEGEKLFF,TGTGCCAGCAGTGCGCAGGAGGGTGAAAAACTGTTTTTT,-,13,-,TRBV2,TRBJ1-4
CSDLGPGGYGYTF,TGCAGCGACCTTGGACCGGGGGGCTATGGCTACACCTTC,-,13,-,TRBV29-1,TRBJ1-2
CASTRTPEATSGSRVGYTF,TGTGCCAGCACCCGGACCCCAGAGGCCACGAGCGGATCGAGGGTTGGCTACACCTTC,-,19,-,TRBV7-2,TRBJ1-2
CASSQAGLAGREDTQYF,TGCGCCAGCAGCCAAGCCGGGTTAGCGGGGAGGGAAGATACGCAGTATTTT,TRBD2,17,-,TRBV4-3,TRBJ2-3
CASSQSEGTGATNLAKNIQYF,TGCGCCAGCAGTCAATCGGAAGGGACAGGGGCCACTAACCTAGCCAAAAACATTCAGTACTTC,TRBD1,21,-,TRBV23-1,TRBJ2-4